Following are 10 T cell receptor beta chains from one sample sequenced in a study of T cell responses to AZD1222 COVID-19 vaccine. The assay was immunoSEQ multiplex PCR, and TCRdb's table has in-frame clones only and misses some. The table lists roughly 150,000 clones, around 90% of them singletons, with about 6.5% in the top ten. This material consisted of peripheral blood, taken 28 days after the second AZD1222 dose. Receptor source: an adult who received the AZD1222 COVID-19 vaccine.

The chain combines TRBV7-7 with TRBJ2-3; a weak D match, TRBD2 (6 bases). CDR1 is SSHAT, CDR2 FNYEAQ, per germline (reference sequence). V lost 3 bases to trimming and J lost 3 bases, with 10 bases between them. The CDR3 totals 14 residues. The CDR3 nucleotides are TGTGCCAGCAGCTTGGTCGCGGGGACAGATACGCAGTATTTT. Its translation: CASSLVAGTDTQYF.

The chain combines TRBV4-1 with TRBJ2-3, with TRBD1 matching 7 bases. The CDR3 covers 19 residues. Germline V CDR1 and CDR2: MGHRA, YSYEKL. With V trimmed by 0 bases and J by 0 bases, 12 bases remained unmatched. CDR3 protein: CASSQDRELGQSSTDTQYF. DNA of the CDR3: TGCGCCAGCAGCCAAGACCGGGAACTGGGACAGTCTAGCACAGATACGCAGTATTTT.

This chain links TRBV4-3 with TRBJ2-1; D gene unclear. CDR3 size: 21 residues. Germline V gene lookup returns CDR1 LGHNA and CDR2 YSLEER. V was shortened by 0 bases and J by 0 bases, with 24 bases between the two germline ends. CDR3 amino acids: CASSQDVIGRAQLSSYNEQFF. CDR3 DNA sequence: TGCGCCAGCAGCCAAGATGTGATCGGACGGGCGCAATTAAGCTCCTACAATGAGCAGTTCTTC.

This chain links TRBV18 with TRBJ2-7, with 7 bases lining up with TRBD1. Germline lookup yields CDR1 KGHSH and CDR2 LQKENI. The CDR3 extends over 13 amino acids. V lost 4 bases to trimming and J lost 3 bases; unmatched junction nucleotides: 3. CDR3 bases: TGTGCCAGCTCACGGGACAGCAACTACGAGCAGTACTTC. It is translated as CASSRDSNYEQYF.

The V and J genes are TRBV12-3 or TRBV12-4 and TRBJ1-5, with TRBD1 as a possible D gene (5 bases). V lost 6 bases to trimming and J lost 2 bases, with 8 bases between them. This CDR3 region has 13 residues. The CDR3 protein is CASRGDRNQPQHF. CDR3 coding DNA: TGTGCCAGCAGAGGGGATCGCAATCAGCCCCAGCATTTT.

This clone was observed a single time. The genes are TRBV6-5 and TRBJ1-2; D gene unclear. Trimming pared 6 bases from V and 0 bases from J, leaving 11 bases between. The CDR3 extends over 14 amino acids. CDR1 is MNHEY and CDR2 is SVGAGI in the germline V gene. CDR3 region: CASRAIGPNYGYTF. The DNA of the CDR3 is TGTGCCAGCAGGGCCATAGGGCCTAACTATGGCTACACCTTC.

The V gene is TRBV5-1, the J gene TRBJ2-3; no firm D call. V was cut by 0 bases and J by 5 bases, with 22 bases left in between. Per the germline V gene, CDR1 is SGHRS and CDR2 is YFSETQ. This CDR3 is built from 18 residues. Here the CDR3 reads CASSLEYISLKKRDTQYF. As DNA, the CDR3 is TGCGCCAGCAGCTTGGAGTACATTTCTCTAAAGAAGAGAGATACGCAGTATTTT. Looking up the rest from reference TRBV5-1 and TRBJ2-3 gives the full variable domain: KAGVTQTPRYLIKTRGQQVTLSCSPISGHRSVSWYQQTPGQGLQFLFEYFSETQRNKGNFPGRFSGRQFSNSRSEMNVSTLELGDSALYLCASSLEYISLKKRDTQYFGPGTRLTVL.

The chain uses TRBV30 and TRBJ1-1, with 7 bases matching TRBD1. V lost 0 bases, J lost 1 base, and 2 bases stayed unmatched. Germline CDR1 is GTSNPN and CDR2 is SVGIG (reference sequence). The CDR3 covers 14 residues. The CDR3 coding sequence is TGTGCCTGGAGTGTAACAGGGGCGAACACTGAAGCTTTCTTT. It specifies CAWSVTGANTEAFF.

The chain joins TRBV4-2 to TRBJ1-2, with 12 bases lining up with TRBD1. The CDR3 length is 16 residues. V shed 1 base and J 6 bases; nucleotides not matched to a gene: 6. The germline V gene encodes CDR1 LGHNA and CDR2 YNFKEQ. The CDR3 protein is CASSQGPGQGADGYTF. DNA of the CDR3: TGTGCCAGCAGCCAAGGCCCGGGACAGGGGGCCGATGGCTACACCTTC.

The chain couples TRBV27 to TRBJ2-7; the D is unclear. The CDR3 is made up of 13 amino acids. V was shortened by 0 bases and J by 4 bases, with 7 bases between the two germline ends. CDR1 and CDR2 from the germline V gene are MNHEY and SMNVEV (reference sequence). Here the CDR3 DNA reads TGTGCCAGCAGTTTATCGATAGCTTACGAGCAGTACTTC. This encodes CASSLSIAYEQYF.